This T cell receptor (beta chain) derives from a study of blood T cell repertoires in COVID-19. Across the study: There were acute and convalescent COVID-19 samples, and they came from the United States, Italy and Spain.

This CDR3 has 17 residues. Germline values: CDR1 SGHAT, CDR2 FQNNGV. V lost 6 bases and J lost 5; bases outside the gene matches: 12. Under the authors' procedure: Reference gene primer amplification yielded estimated nucleated cell counts. This table comes from immunoSEQ multiplex PCR, and its TCRdb copy is limited to in-frame clones, with some not included. V and J calls and clone size are as listed in that table; D and trimming were resolved from the DNA. The repertoire holds around 470,000 clones, about nine tenths seen once, with about 0.6% in the top ten. Sequencing was performed on PBMCs or T cells enriched from blood (not recorded which). The sequence came from a man between 18 and 29 years old who had recovered from COVID-19. The chain has TRBV11-2 and TRBJ2-3; 12 positions match TRBD2. The CDR3 DNA sequence: TGTGCCAGCAGTCGACTAGCGGGAGAGTTTCCTGGAGATACGCAGTATTTT. It translates to CASSRLAGEFPGDTQYF.